These 29 T cell receptor beta chains came from one sample sequenced in a study of tumor and adjacent non-tumor tissue in lung cancer. RNA was extracted from bulk tissue without any cell sorting. Distant lung tissue was collected more than 3 cm away from the tumor edge. TCRbeta libraries were built with three rounds of nested PCR, modified from ARM-PCR. TCRdb used MiXCR to reprocess the multiplex PCR reads, holding one entry per CDR3 protein. The repertoire consists of about 98,000 distinct CDR3 sequences, with 75% to 85% occurring once and the leading ten covering more than 30%. The material sequenced was distant non-tumor lung tissue. The source is a man between 60 and 75 years old with small cell lung cancer.

Remarks on this clonotype: The conserved closing phenylalanine or tryptophan is absent in this CDR3, likely reflecting a read error. The chain uses TRBV11-2 and TRBJ1-1; 7 nucleotides match TRBD1. CDR1 is SGHAT and CDR2 is FQNNGV in the germline V gene. This CDR3 has 13 amino acids. The CDR3 DNA is TGTGCCAACAGCTTAGCGGGACAGCGAGAAGCTTTCCTT. The encoded protein is CANSLAGQREAFL.

At least ten counts were recorded for this clonotype. The chain carries TRBV5-4 and TRBJ2-7; TRBD1 is a possible D gene (5 bases). Per the germline V gene, CDR1 is SGHNT and CDR2 is YYREEE (reference sequence). The CDR3 sequence is 14 residues long. Deletions cut 3 bases from V and 0 bases from J, with 10 bases between. CDR3 sequence: CASSWGGSSYEQYF. In nucleotides, the CDR3 is TGTGCCAGCAGCTGGGGCGGAAGCTCCTACGAGCAGTACTTC. Drawing the rest from reference TRBV5-4 and TRBJ2-7, the complete variable domain is ETGVTQSPTHLIKTRGQQVTLRCSSQSGHNTVSWYQQALGQGPQFIFQYYREEENGRGNFPPRFSGLQFPNYSSELNVNALELDDSALYLCASSWGGSSYEQYFGPGTRLTVT.

CDR3 region: CASSLNRNSEQYV. The CDR3 nucleotides are TGTGCCAGCAGTTTAAACCGGAACAGCGAGCAGTACGTC. This chain connects TRBV5-4 to TRBJ2-7, with unresolved D. Germline CDR1 and CDR2: SGHNT and YYREEE (reference sequence). The CDR3 length is 13 residues. Trimming took off 5 bases at V and 6 bases at J, with 15 bases between the two ends.

With regard to this clonotype: One end of the junction fails to match germline, which may point to a read error. Here the CDR3 DNA reads TGTGTCAGCGGCCCGCTGACAGCAGTTACGCAGTATTTT. Its protein product is CVSGPLTAVTQYF. The V call is TRBV5-4, the J call TRBJ2-3; D assignment may be TRBD1 or TRBD2 (5 bases each). CDR3 size: 13 residues. Germline V lookup: CDR1 SGHNT, CDR2 YYREEE (reference sequence). The full variable domain, its missing parts supplied by reference TRBV5-4 and TRBJ2-3, is ETGVTQSPTHLIKTRGQQVTLRCSSQSGHNTVSWYQQALGQGPQFIFQYYREEENGRGNFPPRFSGLQFPNYSSELNVNALELDDSALYLCVSGPLTAVTQYFGPGTRLTVL.

This chain uses TRBV4-1 with TRBJ1-2; possible D gene TRBD1, 6 bases. Trimming removed 10 bases at V and 2 bases at J, with 32 bases between. The CDR3 consists of 19 residues. Germline-derived CDR1 and CDR2 are MGHRA and YSYEKL. The CDR3 region is CANSQDNTFVDSYNYGYTF. CDR3 sequence (DNA): TGCGCCAACAGTCAAGATAATACTTTTGTGGACAGCTACAACTATGGCTACACCTTC.

To note about this clonotype: As the CDR3 is not closed by the conserved phenylalanine or tryptophan, this likely results from a read error. V is TRBV20-1 and J is TRBJ2-2, with 7 bases lining up with TRBD1. V lost 2 bases, J lost 2 bases, and 8 bases stayed unmatched. The CDR3 covers 16 residues. Germline-derived CDR1 and CDR2 are DFQATT and SNEGSKA (reference sequence). The CDR3 DNA is TGCAGTGCTAGACCGACCAGGGGGATTAACACCGGGGAGCTGTTTTCT. Protein: CSARPTRGINTGELFS.

Points on this clonotype: A junction boundary mismatches the germline segment, possibly from a read error. The rearrangement links TRBV30 to TRBJ1-2; no clear D gene. This CDR3 spans 14 amino acids. In germline, CDR1 is GTSNPN, CDR2 SVGIG (reference sequence). In DNA form, the CDR3 reads TGTACCTGGGAGGACCGAGCTAAAGGTTATGGTTACACCTTC. It translates to CTWEDRAKGYGYTF.

As to this clonotype: This may stem from a read error, because a much larger clone lies one nucleotide away. This chain links TRBV20-1 with TRBJ1-1; D not resolved. Trimming stripped 2 bases from V and 0 bases from J, with 13 bases between. CDR3 length equals 15 residues. Germline V gives CDR1 DFQATT, CDR2 SNEGSKA (reference sequence). The CDR3 sequence: CSARKPRAMNTEAFF. Here the CDR3 DNA reads TGCAGTGCTAGAAAGCCGAGAGCTATGAACACTGAAGCTTTCTTT.

Turning to this clonotype: This CDR3 fails to terminate in the conserved phenylalanine or tryptophan, so it likely reflects a read error. The chain carries TRBV5-4 and TRBJ2-1, with 9 bases that match TRBD1. This CDR3 spans 13 amino acids. V trimming: 5 bases; J trimming: 12 bases; junction bases outside the gene matches: 9. The germline gives CDR1 SGHNT, CDR2 YYREEE (reference sequence). The CDR3 protein is CASSFTGGGGQFL. CDR3 sequence (DNA): TGTGCCAGCAGTTTTACAGGGGGCGGTGGGCAGTTCTTA.

J is TRBJ2-1 and V is TRBV30; a weak D match, TRBD1 (7 bases). V dropped 2 bases and J dropped 8 bases, with 22 bases sitting between them. CDR1 is GTSNPN, CDR2 SVGIG, per germline (reference sequence). CDR3 length: 16 residues. The CDR3 is CAWSHSGRGPNDEQFF. The CDR3 nucleotides read TGTGCCTGGAGTCATAGCGGAAGGGGGCCTAACGATGAGCAGTTCTTC.

The count of this clonotype is one. A clone one base away is much larger, so this may be a read error. J is TRBJ1-2 and V is TRBV20-1; 7 nucleotides match TRBD1. The germline CDR1 and CDR2 sequences are DFQATT and SNEGSKA (reference sequence). The J segment lost 7 bases and the V segment lost 1 base, leaving 15 bases of the junction unmatched. CDR3 length equals 16 residues. CDR3 in amino acids: CSARVRGQQHSIGYTF. As DNA, the CDR3 is TGCAGTGCTAGAGTAAGGGGACAGCAACATTCAATTGGCTACACCTTC.

This clonotype has a single count. Sequence at one end of the junction differs from germline and may be a read error. The V gene is TRBV11-1, the J gene TRBJ2-1; TRBD2 agrees at 12 bases. Germline lookup yields CDR1 SGHAT and CDR2 FQDESV (reference sequence). The CDR3 sequence is 18 residues long. The CDR3 loop is CACSSESKTSGSGNEQLF. The CDR3 DNA reads as TGTGCCTGCAGCTCAGAATCGAAGACTAGCGGGAGTGGTAATGAGCAGTTATTC.

About this clonotype: One end of the junction is discordant with germline, which a read error may explain. J is TRBJ2-2 and V is TRBV10-3; TRBD2 matches 13 bases. The CDR3 length is 18 residues. From germline, CDR1 is ENHRY and CDR2 SYGVKD. CDR3 amino acids: CANSGGTSGAPNTGELFF. The CDR3, as DNA: TGTGCCAACAGTGGGGGGACTAGCGGGGCCCCGAACACCGGGGAGCTGTTTTTT.

V is TRBV6-1 and J is TRBJ1-1; D remains unclear. Germline-derived CDR1 and CDR2 are MNHNS and SASEGT. The CDR3 contains 14 residues. Trimming pared 4 bases from V and 10 bases from J, leaving 19 bases between. CDR3 in amino acids: CASSAIPSLVRAFF. The DNA of the CDR3 is TGTGCCAGCAGTGCAATACCGAGCTTAGTCCGAGCTTTCTTT.

The chain couples TRBV28 to TRBJ1-3; no firm D call. The length of the CDR3 is 13 residues. Germline V lookup: CDR1 MDHEN, CDR2 SYDVKM. The V end was cut by 3 bases, the J end by 0 bases, with 3 bases between. Here the CDR3 DNA reads TGTGCCAGCAGTTTCACCTCTGGAAACACCATATATTTT. Its translation is CASSFTSGNTIYF.

A remark on this clonotype: An end of the junction differs from the germline gene, which may be a read error. This chain uses TRBV5-4 with TRBJ2-1; either TRBD1 or TRBD2 may fit D (6 bases each). Germline CDR1 reads SGHNT; CDR2 reads YYREEE (reference sequence). The CDR3 length is 16 residues. The CDR3 loop reads CDSRLRAGDFYNEQFF. In nucleotides, the CDR3 is TGTGACAGCAGATTGAGGGCAGGGGACTTCTACAATGAGCAGTTCTTC. Drawing the rest from reference TRBV5-4 and TRBJ2-1, the complete variable domain is ETGVTQSPTHLIKTRGQQVTLRCSSQSGHNTVSWYQQALGQGPQFIFQYYREEENGRGNFPPRFSGLQFPNYSSELNVNALELDDSALYLCDSRLRAGDFYNEQFFGPGTRLTVL.

With respect to this clonotype: This may be a read error: a much more frequent sequence differs by one nucleotide. The V call is TRBV30, the J call TRBJ2-2; a weak D match, TRBD2 (5 bases). CDR1 and CDR2 (germline): GTSNPN, SVGIG (reference sequence). CDR3 length equals 15 residues. The germline V and J ends were trimmed by 0 bases and 6 bases, with 14 bases remaining between them. DNA of the CDR3: TGTGCCTGGAGTGTACAAGCGGTAGCTTCCGGGGAGCTGTTTTTT. It codes for CAWSVQAVASGELFF.

The chain joins TRBV4-2 to TRBJ2-2, with TRBD1 matching 11 bases. Germline assignment: CDR1 LGHNA and CDR2 YNFKEQ. The ends lost 7 bases at V and 4 bases at J; junction bases unmatched: 8. This CDR3 has 16 residues. CDR3: CASNPDGTGGTGELFF. In nucleotides, the CDR3 is TGTGCCAGCAACCCTGATGGGACAGGGGGCACCGGGGAGCTGTTTTTT.

With regard to this clonotype: A much larger clonotype is one base distant, so this may be a read error. This chain links TRBV20-1 with TRBJ1-2; possible D gene TRBD1, 6 bases. V shed 5 bases and J shed 7 bases, with 14 bases lying between them. Germline loops: CDR1 DFQATT, CDR2 SNEGSKA (reference sequence). The CDR3 covers 12 residues. CDR3 sequence reads: CSAYGTWSGYTF. In DNA form, the CDR3 reads TGCAGTGCTTACGGGACATGGTCTGGCTACACCTTC.

The genes are TRBV11-2 and TRBJ2-7; 7 bases are a match to TRBD2. Per the germline V gene, CDR1 is SGHAT and CDR2 is FQNNGV. The CDR3 has 19 amino acids. The CDR3 DNA sequence: TGTATCAGCAGCTTTAGGGCTAGCGGTAGGGCGAGCCTTTACTACGAGCAGTACGTC. Translation gives CISSFRASGRASLYYEQYV.

This chain connects TRBV6-6 to TRBJ2-7; TRBD2 is a possible D gene (5 bases). CDR3 size: 17 residues. Germline values: CDR1 MNHNY, CDR2 SVGAGI (reference sequence). Trimming took off 8 bases at V and 2 bases at J, with 25 bases between the two ends. The CDR3 DNA reads TGTGCCAGCGGTTCACTCGATTTAGTGGGAGACGCCTACGAGCAGTACTTC. This sequence encodes CASGSLDLVGDAYEQYF.

About this clonotype itself: This may arise from a read error, as a much more abundant clone is one base away. The chain employs TRBV5-1 and TRBJ2-1; TRBD1 or TRBD2 may be the D gene (5 bases each). The CDR3 has 13 amino acids. Trimming removed 6 bases from V and 8 bases from J, with 15 bases in between. CDR1 and CDR2 from the germline V gene are SGHRS and YFSETQ. CDR3 in DNA: TGCGCCAGCACCGGGGACGTGGGGGATGAGCAGTTCTTC. This encodes CASTGDVGDEQFF.

The V gene is TRBV20-1, the J gene TRBJ2-7; no clear D. The V end lost 5 bases, the J end lost 8 bases, and 13 bases lay between the germline ends. Germline V gene sequence: CDR1 DFQATT, CDR2 SNEGSKA (reference sequence). The CDR3 has 11 amino acids. The CDR3 sequence is CSAFPGNKQYV. In DNA form, the CDR3 reads TGCAGTGCTTTTCCAGGTAACAAGCAGTACGTC.

In regard to this clonotype: The junction departs from germline at one end; a sequencing error may be responsible. The chain has TRBV29-1 and TRBJ2-3, with D perhaps matching TRBD2 (6 bases). The CDR3 covers 13 residues. The germline V gene encodes CDR1 SQVTM and CDR2 ANQGSEA. The CDR3 here is CSIEGSGIDTQYF. In DNA form, the CDR3 reads TGCAGCATTGAAGGTAGCGGCATAGATACGCAGTATTTT.

A remark on this clonotype: This may come from a read error, since a much larger clone is one base off. The CDR3 sequence: CAWGLAGHNEQFF. The CDR3 region has the DNA TGTGCCTGGGGACTAGCGGGGCACAATGAGCAGTTCTTC. The V call is TRBV2, the J call TRBJ2-1; 13 bases fit TRBD2. J gave up 5 bases and V 11 bases, and 3 bases lay outside the gene matches. The CDR3 is 13 residues long. In germline, CDR1 is SNHLY, CDR2 FYNNEI.

With regard to this clonotype: Germline is not matched at one junction end, which may reflect a read error. The V and J genes are TRBV29-1 and TRBJ2-1, with D uncertain. From germline, CDR1 is SQVTM and CDR2 ANQGSEA. CDR3 length: 14 residues. CDR3 loop: CSVGENLEGNGQFF. CDR3 nucleotides: TGCAGCGTTGGAGAAAACCTAGAAGGCAATGGGCAGTTTTTC.

Concerning this clonotype: A junction boundary mismatches the germline segment, possibly from a read error. The CDR3: CTSGFPGAVNEQFF. CDR3 DNA: TGTACTAGTGGTTTCCCCGGCGCCGTCAATGAGCAGTTCTTC. This chain connects TRBV12-5 to TRBJ2-1, with a possible D match to TRBD2 (5 bases). Germline CDR1 and CDR2: LGHNT and FRNRAP. CDR3 length: 14 residues.

Note on this clonotype: At one of its ends the junction is not consistent with the germline gene, which may arise from a read error. This chain links TRBV6-1 with TRBJ2-1; no reliable D call. The CDR3 contains 13 residues. Germline V gives CDR1 MNHNS, CDR2 SASEGT. The CDR3 loop reads CASLQLTYNEQSF. CDR3 DNA sequence: TGTGCCAGCCTCCAACTGACATACAATGAGCAGTCCTTC.

On this clonotype itself: A much larger clone differs from this one at a single base, so this may be a read error. The CDR3 carries no conserved terminal phenylalanine or tryptophan, so it likely arises from a read error. The chain joins TRBV12-3 or TRBV12-4 to TRBJ2-1, with TRBD2 as a possible D gene (6 bases). CDR3 length: 14 residues. The germline V and J ends were trimmed by 3 bases and 9 bases, with 15 bases remaining between them. For the CDR3, the DNA is TGTGCCAGCAGTTTCGGGGGAAAAAGGGGTGAGCAGTTCTTA. Translating it yields CASSFGGKRGEQFL.